Shown below are 15 T cell receptor beta chains from a single sample sequenced in a study of cytomegalovirus exposure and HLA in healthy donors. Researchers ran the PCR with 60 Vbeta and 13 Jbeta primers. The table came from immunoSEQ multiplex PCR; TCRdb's copy has only in-frame clones and leaves some out. The sample includes roughly 98,000 clones, 60% to 80% seen only once; the top ten take about 3.3%. What was sequenced was PBMCs. Receptor source: a man between 35 and 55 years old in good health and CMV-seronegative.

The chain combines TRBV5-4 with TRBJ2-2; 12 positions match TRBD2. CDR1 and CDR2 (germline): SGHNT, YYREEE (reference sequence). The CDR3 spans 16 residues. The junction had 6 bases not matched to a gene; V was cut back by 4 bases and J by 5 bases. CDR3 in amino acids: CASSHRLAGETGELFF. Written as DNA, the CDR3 is TGTGCCAGCAGCCATCGACTAGCGGGAGAAACCGGGGAGCTGTTTTTT.

The rearrangement joins TRBV6-5 to TRBJ2-3; TRBD2 matches 9 bases. V lost 4 bases and J lost 2; bases outside the gene matches: 4. This CDR3 is 15 amino acids long. CDR1 is MNHEY and CDR2 is SVGAGI in the germline V gene. The CDR3 spells CASSSRGGSTDTQYF. The CDR3 DNA is TGTGCCAGCAGTTCGCGGGGGGGTTCCACAGATACGCAGTATTTT.

This clone was picked up a small number of times. The chain combines TRBV7-2 with TRBJ2-5; weak D call: TRBD1 (6 bases). The CDR3 loop spans 12 amino acids. The V end lost 4 bases, the J end lost 4 bases, and 7 bases lay between the germline ends. Germline loops: CDR1 SGHTA, CDR2 FQGNSA. CDR3 DNA sequence: TGTGCCAGCAGCTGGGACACAGAGACCCAGTACTTC. It encodes CASSWDTETQYF.

The chain joins TRBV5-4 to TRBJ2-7, with TRBD2 identical over 8 bases. V dropped 7 bases and J dropped 4; count of bases not matched to a gene: 7. CDR1 is SGHNT, CDR2 YYREEE, per germline (reference sequence). The CDR3 has 13 amino acids. The CDR3 protein is CASAGSGSYEQYF. CDR3 sequence (DNA): TGTGCCAGCGCAGGGAGCGGGAGTTACGAGCAGTACTTC.

This clone has just a few counts. The CDR3 sequence: CASSLSVTVYNSPLHF. Written as DNA, the CDR3 is TGTGCCAGCAGTTTATCGGTCACAGTTTATAATTCACCCCTCCACTTT. The chain carries TRBV27 and TRBJ1-6; D gene unclear. Germline V lookup: CDR1 MNHEY, CDR2 SMNVEV (reference sequence). This CDR3 has 16 amino acids. Trimming stripped 0 bases from V and 4 bases from J, with 10 bases between.

This clone showed up just once. The junction and the germline gene differ at one end; a read error may be behind it. The chain combines TRBV7-9 with TRBJ2-7, with 8 bases fitting TRBD1. This CDR3 has 12 residues. CDR1 is SEHNR, CDR2 FQNEAQ, per germline (reference sequence). CDR3 protein: CSSSSGGLEQYF. CDR3 bases: TGTTCCAGCAGCTCAGGGGGCCTCGAGCAGTACTTC.

This chain uses TRBV19 with TRBJ1-4; D call uncertain. The germline V and J ends were trimmed by 6 bases and 1 base, with 12 bases remaining between them. Germline lookup yields CDR1 LNHDA and CDR2 SQIVND (reference sequence). CDR3 length: 15 amino acids. The CDR3 DNA sequence: TGTGCCAGTAGCCCCGGCGGAGGAACTAATGAAAAACTGTTTTTT. Its protein is CASSPGGGTNEKLFF.

The J gene is TRBJ2-3, the V gene TRBV4-1, with 14 bases that match TRBD2. This CDR3 is 17 amino acids long. CDR1 is MGHRA, CDR2 YSYEKL, per germline. The J segment lost 5 bases and the V segment lost 4 bases, leaving 8 bases of the junction unmatched. This chain's CDR3 is CASSRTTSGGAGDTQYF. CDR3 coding DNA: TGCGCCAGCAGCCGTACGACTAGCGGGGGGGCCGGAGATACGCAGTATTTT.

CDR3 DNA sequence: TGTGCCAGTAGAGAATCCGGGACAGGGTCCTCCTACGAGCAGTACTTC. Its translation: CASRESGTGSSYEQYF. This rearrangement joins TRBV19 to TRBJ2-7; TRBD1 aligns across 9 bases. The CDR3 totals 16 residues. Germline values: CDR1 LNHDA, CDR2 SQIVND (reference sequence). J lost 0 bases, V lost 6 bases, and 9 bases had no gene match.

This clone has a handful of counts. The CDR3 region has the DNA TGTGCCAGCAGAATCGACCGCGACAGACAGTATAGCAATCAGCCCCAGCATTTT. Translated, it gives CASRIDRDRQYSNQPQHF. The chain links TRBV28 to TRBJ1-5, with D possibly TRBD1 on 5 matching bases. The CDR3 runs to 18 residues. Trimming stripped 6 bases from V and 0 bases from J, with 21 bases between. Germline CDR1 is MDHEN and CDR2 is SYDVKM.

V gene TRBV2 combines with J gene TRBJ2-7; D unclear. Trimming took 5 bases from V and 11 from J, leaving 16 bases between them. Germline CDR1 reads SNHLY; CDR2 reads FYNNEI. CDR3 length: 12 residues. In nucleotides, the CDR3 is TGTGCCAGCAGTCGTGAGGTTTTCCTCAAGTACTTC. Translated, it gives CASSREVFLKYF.

The chain links TRBV7-9 to TRBJ2-3; 7 bases align to TRBD2. Germline lookup yields CDR1 SEHNR and CDR2 FQNEAQ (reference sequence). V lost 3 bases and J lost 0; bases outside the gene matches: 3. The CDR3 is made up of 15 amino acids. Here the CDR3 DNA reads TGTGCCAGCAGCTTTAGGCGGGAGAGCACAGATACGCAGTATTTT. It codes for CASSFRRESTDTQYF. The full variable domain, with the rest looked up from reference TRBV7-9 and TRBJ2-3, is DTGVSQNPRHKITKRGQNVTFRCDPISEHNRLYWYRQTLGQGPEFLTYFQNEAQLEKSRLLSDRFSAERPKGSFSTLEIQRTEQGDSAMYLCASSFRRESTDTQYFGPGTRLTVL.

The CDR3 loop reads CASSSQGTRSPLHF. The CDR3 DNA is TGTGCCAGCAGTAGTCAGGGTACAAGGTCACCCCTCCACTTT. The chain employs TRBV28 and TRBJ1-6; tentative D call: TRBD1 (5 bases). The CDR3 is made up of 14 amino acids. Germline V lookup: CDR1 MDHEN, CDR2 SYDVKM. The germline V and J ends were trimmed by 5 bases and 10 bases, with 15 bases remaining between them.

CDR3 in DNA: TGCGCCAGCAGGGGCCGGGGGACAGGGTTGAAAGAGACCCAGTACTTC. It encodes CASRGRGTGLKETQYF. This sequence joins TRBV10-1 and TRBJ2-5, with TRBD1 matching 9 bases. Germline CDR1 and CDR2: WNHNN and SYGVQD (reference sequence). The CDR3 spans 16 residues. J lost 3 bases, V lost 6 bases, and 11 bases had no gene match.

The chain has TRBV18 and TRBJ1-1; D gene unclear. Trimming removed 3 bases at V and 4 bases at J, with 15 bases between. Germline V gene sequence: CDR1 KGHSH, CDR2 LQKENI. There are 15 residues in the CDR3. The CDR3 protein is CASSPAPGRVTEAFF. The CDR3 DNA reads as TGTGCCAGCTCACCGGCTCCCGGGAGGGTCACTGAAGCTTTCTTT.